The T cell receptor beta chain described here comes from a study of cytomegalovirus exposure and HLA in healthy donors. Study-wide findings and caveats: Later examination showed HLA-associated TCR beta chains had greater clonal expansion than equally common others. TRBV6-2, TRBV6-3 and other indistinguishable V segments were excluded. Researchers catalogued 164 TCR beta chains as cytomegalovirus-associated.

This clone is a singleton in its sample. No antigen is known for it. This CDR3 contains 17 residues. Trimming took 3 bases from V and 3 from J; bases not matched to a gene: 11. From germline, CDR1 is SGHAT and CDR2 FQNNGV. Primers included in the PCR were 60 Vbeta and 13 Jbeta primers. The assay was immunoSEQ multiplex PCR, and TCRdb's table has in-frame clones only and misses some. The profile covers over 100,000 clones, with 65% to 80% appearing a single time and around 4% taken by the ten largest. The clonotype originates from a male donor in good health and CMV-seropositive. Sequencing used PBMCs. The chain is built from TRBV11-2 and TRBJ2-3, with TRBD2 matching over 8 bases. The CDR3 is CASSFRGGGGRTDTQYF. CDR3 nucleotides: TGTGCCAGCAGCTTCCGGGGGGGAGGCGGGAGAACAGATACGCAGTATTTT.